A single TCR beta chain is shown here with its context. Its antigen is currently unknown. The junction departs from the called germline gene at one end, perhaps through a read error. The sample is drawn from a study of read filtering for tumor transcriptome and immune sequencing. Study-level information: Mean patient age was roughly 61 years, range about 45 to 90; 17 male, over twelve female.

Molecular barcoded adaptors covering alpha/delta and beta/gamma chains were used on roughly 400 ng RNA. TCRdb re-derived calls from the reads in MiXCR, one entry per CDR3 protein. The sample lists around 140,000 distinct CDR3 sequences; around 13% were seen once. Points from the study as a whole: Even smaller IR-seq throughput identified most shared clonotypes.

Germline assignment: CDR1 MNHEY and CDR2 SVGAGI. The CDR3 covers 16 residues. The sequence was collected from a donor aged 40 or over with multiple myeloma. The sequenced material came from a population of CD138-negative cells sorted from bone marrow. The chain couples TRBV6-5 to TRBJ2-1; weak D call: TRBD2 (6 bases). CDR3 nucleotides: TGTGCCAGCAGTGCTACAGCCTCGGCGGGGTACAATGAGCAGTTGTTC. It is translated as CASSATASAGYNEQLF.